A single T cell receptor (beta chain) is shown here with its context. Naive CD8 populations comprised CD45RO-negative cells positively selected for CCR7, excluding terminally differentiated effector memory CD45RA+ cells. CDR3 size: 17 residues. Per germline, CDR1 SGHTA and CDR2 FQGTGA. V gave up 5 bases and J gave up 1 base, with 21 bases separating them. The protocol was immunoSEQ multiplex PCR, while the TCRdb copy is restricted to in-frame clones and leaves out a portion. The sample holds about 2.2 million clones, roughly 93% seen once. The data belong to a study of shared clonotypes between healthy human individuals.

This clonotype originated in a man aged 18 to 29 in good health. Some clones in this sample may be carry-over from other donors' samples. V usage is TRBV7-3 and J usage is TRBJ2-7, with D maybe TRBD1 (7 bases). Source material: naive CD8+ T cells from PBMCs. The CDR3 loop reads CASSPNYRGLTSYEQYF. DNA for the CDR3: TGTGCCAGCAGCCCAAATTACAGGGGACTCACATCCTACGAGCAGTACTTC.